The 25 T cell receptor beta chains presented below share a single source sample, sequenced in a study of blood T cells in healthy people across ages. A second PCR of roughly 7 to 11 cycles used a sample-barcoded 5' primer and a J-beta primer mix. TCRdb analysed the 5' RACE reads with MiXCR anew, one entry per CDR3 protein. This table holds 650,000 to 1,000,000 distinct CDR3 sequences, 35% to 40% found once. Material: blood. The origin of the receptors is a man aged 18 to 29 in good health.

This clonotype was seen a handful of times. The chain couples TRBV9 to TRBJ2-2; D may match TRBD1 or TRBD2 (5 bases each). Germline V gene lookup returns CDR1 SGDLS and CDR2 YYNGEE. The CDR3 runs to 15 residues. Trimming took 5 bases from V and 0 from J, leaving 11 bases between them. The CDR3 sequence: CASRPGTANTGELFF. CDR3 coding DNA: TGTGCCAGCAGACCTGGGACCGCGAACACCGGGGAGCTGTTTTTT.

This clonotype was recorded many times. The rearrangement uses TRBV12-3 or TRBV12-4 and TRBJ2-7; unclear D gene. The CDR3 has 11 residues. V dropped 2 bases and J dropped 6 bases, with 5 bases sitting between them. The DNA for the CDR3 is TGTGCCAGCAGTTTACGTAGCGAGCAGTACTTC. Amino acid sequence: CASSLRSEQYF.

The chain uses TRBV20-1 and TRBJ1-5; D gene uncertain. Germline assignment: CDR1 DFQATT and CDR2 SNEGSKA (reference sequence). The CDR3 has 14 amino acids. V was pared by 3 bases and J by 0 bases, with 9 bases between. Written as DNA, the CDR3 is TGCAGTGCTAGTCAGGTCATTAGCAATCAGCCCCAGCATTTT. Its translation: CSASQVISNQPQHF.

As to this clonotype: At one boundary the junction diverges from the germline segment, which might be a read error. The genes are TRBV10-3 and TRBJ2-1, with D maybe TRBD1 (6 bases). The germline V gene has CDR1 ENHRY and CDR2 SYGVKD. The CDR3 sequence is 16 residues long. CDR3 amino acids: CTISESEGEQSNEQFF. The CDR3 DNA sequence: TGTACCATCAGTGAGTCTGAGGGGGAACAGAGCAATGAGCAGTTCTTC.

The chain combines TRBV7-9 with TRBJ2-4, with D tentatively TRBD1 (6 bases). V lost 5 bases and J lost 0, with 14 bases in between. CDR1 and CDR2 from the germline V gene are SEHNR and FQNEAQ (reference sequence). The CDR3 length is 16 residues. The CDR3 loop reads CASSRGGSEAKNIQYF. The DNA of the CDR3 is TGTGCCAGCAGCCGAGGGGGTTCCGAAGCCAAAAACATTCAGTACTTC. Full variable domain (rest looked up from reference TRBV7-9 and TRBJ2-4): DTGVSQNPRHKITKRGQNVTFRCDPISEHNRLYWYRQTLGQGPEFLTYFQNEAQLEKSRLLSDRFSAERPKGSFSTLEIQRTEQGDSAMYLCASSRGGSEAKNIQYFGAGTRLSVL.

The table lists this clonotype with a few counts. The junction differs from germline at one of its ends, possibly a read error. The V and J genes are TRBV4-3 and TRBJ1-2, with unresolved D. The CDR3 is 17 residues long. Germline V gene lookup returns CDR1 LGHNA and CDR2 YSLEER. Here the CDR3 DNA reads TGCGCCAGCAGCCAATACTTCGTAGCGGTAACCCTATATGCCTACACCTTC. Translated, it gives CASSQYFVAVTLYAYTF.

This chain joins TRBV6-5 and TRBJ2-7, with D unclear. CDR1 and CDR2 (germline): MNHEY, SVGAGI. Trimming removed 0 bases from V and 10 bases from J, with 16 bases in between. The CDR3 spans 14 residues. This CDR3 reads CASSYSGGSTTQYF. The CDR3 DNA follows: TGTGCCAGCAGTTACTCGGGTGGGTCCACTACCCAGTACTTC.

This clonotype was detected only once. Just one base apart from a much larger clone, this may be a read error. The CDR3, as DNA: TGTGCCAGCAGTTTAGTCGGGAGGACGGCCAAAGACATTCAGTACTTC. This gives the protein CASSLVGRTAKDIQYF. The chain combines TRBV12-3 or TRBV12-4 with TRBJ2-4; 7 nucleotides match TRBD2. This CDR3 is 16 amino acids long.

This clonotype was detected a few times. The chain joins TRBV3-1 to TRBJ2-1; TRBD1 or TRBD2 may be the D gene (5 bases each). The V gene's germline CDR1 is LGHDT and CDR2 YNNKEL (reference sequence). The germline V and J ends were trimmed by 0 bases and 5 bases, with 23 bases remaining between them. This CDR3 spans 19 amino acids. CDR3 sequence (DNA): TGTGCCAGCAGCCAAGATTCAACTTACCCTGGGACGGCGGACAATGAGCAGTTCTTC. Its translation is CASSQDSTYPGTADNEQFF.

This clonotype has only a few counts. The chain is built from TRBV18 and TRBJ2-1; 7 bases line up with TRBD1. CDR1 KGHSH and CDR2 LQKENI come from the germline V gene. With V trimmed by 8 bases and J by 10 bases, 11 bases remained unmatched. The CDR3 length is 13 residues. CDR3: CASQTNRGGEQFF. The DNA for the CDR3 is TGTGCCAGCCAAACGAACAGGGGTGGAGAGCAGTTCTTC.

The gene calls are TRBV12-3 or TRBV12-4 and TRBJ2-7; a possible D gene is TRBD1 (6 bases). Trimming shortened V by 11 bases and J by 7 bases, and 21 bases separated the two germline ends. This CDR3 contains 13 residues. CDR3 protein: CASEDRPYNEQYF. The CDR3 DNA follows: TGTGCCTCTGAGGACAGACCCTACAATGAGCAGTACTTC.

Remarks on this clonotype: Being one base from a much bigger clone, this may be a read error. In nucleotides, the CDR3 is TGCAGTGCGAGGGGGGTGGAGGAGACCCAGTACTTC. Protein: CSARGVEETQYF. This chain joins TRBV20-1 and TRBJ2-5, with D perhaps matching TRBD1 or TRBD2 (6 bases each). V lost 6 bases to trimming and J lost 5 bases, with 13 bases between them. CDR1 and CDR2 (germline): DFQATT, SNEGSKA (reference sequence). This CDR3 region has 12 residues.

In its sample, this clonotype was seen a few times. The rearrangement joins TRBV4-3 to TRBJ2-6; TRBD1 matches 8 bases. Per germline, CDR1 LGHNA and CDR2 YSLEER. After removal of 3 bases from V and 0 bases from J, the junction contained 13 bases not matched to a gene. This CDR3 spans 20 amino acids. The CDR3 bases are TGCGCCAGCAGCCAGTTTTACCCGGGACAGGAGACCTCTGGGGCCAACGTCCTGACTTTC. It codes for CASSQFYPGQETSGANVLTF.

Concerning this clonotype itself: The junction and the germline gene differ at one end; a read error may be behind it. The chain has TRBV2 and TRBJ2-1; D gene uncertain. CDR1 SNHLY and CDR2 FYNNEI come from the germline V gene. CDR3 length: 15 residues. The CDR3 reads CVSSGISSASHEQFF. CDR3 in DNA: TGTGTCAGCAGTGGGATAAGTTCTGCGTCGCATGAGCAGTTCTTC.

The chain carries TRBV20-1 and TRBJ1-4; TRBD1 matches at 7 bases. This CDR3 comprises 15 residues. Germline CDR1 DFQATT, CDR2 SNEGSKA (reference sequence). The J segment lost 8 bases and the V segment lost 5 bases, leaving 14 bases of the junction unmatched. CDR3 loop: CSAPSGQARREKLFF. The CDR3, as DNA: TGCAGTGCTCCTAGTGGACAGGCGAGACGCGAAAAACTGTTTTTT.

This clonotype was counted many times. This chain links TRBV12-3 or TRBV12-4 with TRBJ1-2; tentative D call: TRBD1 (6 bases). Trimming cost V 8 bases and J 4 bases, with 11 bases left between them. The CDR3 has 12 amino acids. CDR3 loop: CASGGGAYGYTF. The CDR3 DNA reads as TGTGCCAGCGGGGGGGGCGCCTATGGCTACACCTTC.

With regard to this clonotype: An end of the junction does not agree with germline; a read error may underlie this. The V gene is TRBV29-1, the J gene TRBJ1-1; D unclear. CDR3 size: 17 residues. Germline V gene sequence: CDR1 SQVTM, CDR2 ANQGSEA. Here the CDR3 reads CSVEDQREAIPNAEAFF. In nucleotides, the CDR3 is TGCAGCGTTGAAGATCAACGGGAGGCGATACCGAACGCTGAAGCTTTCTTT.

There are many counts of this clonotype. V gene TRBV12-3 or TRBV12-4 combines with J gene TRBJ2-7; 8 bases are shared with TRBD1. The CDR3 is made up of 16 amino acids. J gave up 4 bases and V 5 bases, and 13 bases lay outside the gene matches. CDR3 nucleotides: TGTGCCAGCAGTCGCCTGGGGACAGGAGTAGGATACGAGCAGTACTTC. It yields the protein CASSRLGTGVGYEQYF.

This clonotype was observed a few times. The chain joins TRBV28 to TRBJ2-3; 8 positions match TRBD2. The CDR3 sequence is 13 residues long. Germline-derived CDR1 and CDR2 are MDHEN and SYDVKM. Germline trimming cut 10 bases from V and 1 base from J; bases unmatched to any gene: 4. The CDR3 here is CATSLAGTDTQYF. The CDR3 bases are TGTGCCACCTCACTAGCGGGCACAGATACGCAGTATTTT.

CDR3 amino acids: CSARDTGDTQYF. DNA for the CDR3: TGCAGTGCTAGAGATACGGGGGATACGCAGTATTTT. The chain joins TRBV20-1 to TRBJ2-3, with D possibly matching TRBD2 (5 bases). From germline, CDR1 is DFQATT and CDR2 SNEGSKA (reference sequence). Trimming left V 0 bases short and J 6 bases short, with 7 bases between. This CDR3 is 12 amino acids long.

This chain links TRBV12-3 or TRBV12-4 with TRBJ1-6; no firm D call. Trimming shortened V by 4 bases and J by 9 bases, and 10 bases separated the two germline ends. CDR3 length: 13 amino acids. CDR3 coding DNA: TGTGCCAGCAGTTCAGGTTTAGGTTCACCCCTCCACTTT. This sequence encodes CASSSGLGSPLHF.

CDR3 in DNA: TGTGCCAGCAGTGGATTTAGTGGAGGGGATGGCTACACCTTC. Translating gives CASSGFSGGDGYTF. The V and J genes are TRBV25-1 and TRBJ1-2; D may be TRBD1 (5 bases). The CDR3 covers 14 residues. The germline gives CDR1 MGHDK, CDR2 SYGVNS. V lost 4 bases, J lost 6 bases, and 15 bases lay in between.

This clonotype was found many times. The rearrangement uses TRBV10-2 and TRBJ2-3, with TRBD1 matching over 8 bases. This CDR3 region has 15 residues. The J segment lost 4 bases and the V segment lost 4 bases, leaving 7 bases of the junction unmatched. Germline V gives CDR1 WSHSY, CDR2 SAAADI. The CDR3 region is CASSVATGVADTQYF. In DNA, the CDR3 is TGCGCCAGCAGTGTAGCGACAGGGGTAGCAGATACGCAGTATTTT.

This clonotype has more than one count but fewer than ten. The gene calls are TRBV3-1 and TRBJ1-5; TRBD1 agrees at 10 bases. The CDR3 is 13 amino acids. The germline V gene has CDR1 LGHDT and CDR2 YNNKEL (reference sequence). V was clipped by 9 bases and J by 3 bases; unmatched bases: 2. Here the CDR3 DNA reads TGTGCCAGTGGGACAGGGGACAATCAGCCCCAGCATTTT. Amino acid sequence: CASGTGDNQPQHF.

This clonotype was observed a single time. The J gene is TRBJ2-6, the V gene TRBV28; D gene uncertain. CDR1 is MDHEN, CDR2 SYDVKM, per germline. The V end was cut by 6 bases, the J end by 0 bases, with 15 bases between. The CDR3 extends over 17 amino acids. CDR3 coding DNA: TGTGCCAGCAGCCGAGACACGGCGATCTCTGGGGCCAACGTCCTGACTTTC. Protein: CASSRDTAISGANVLTF.